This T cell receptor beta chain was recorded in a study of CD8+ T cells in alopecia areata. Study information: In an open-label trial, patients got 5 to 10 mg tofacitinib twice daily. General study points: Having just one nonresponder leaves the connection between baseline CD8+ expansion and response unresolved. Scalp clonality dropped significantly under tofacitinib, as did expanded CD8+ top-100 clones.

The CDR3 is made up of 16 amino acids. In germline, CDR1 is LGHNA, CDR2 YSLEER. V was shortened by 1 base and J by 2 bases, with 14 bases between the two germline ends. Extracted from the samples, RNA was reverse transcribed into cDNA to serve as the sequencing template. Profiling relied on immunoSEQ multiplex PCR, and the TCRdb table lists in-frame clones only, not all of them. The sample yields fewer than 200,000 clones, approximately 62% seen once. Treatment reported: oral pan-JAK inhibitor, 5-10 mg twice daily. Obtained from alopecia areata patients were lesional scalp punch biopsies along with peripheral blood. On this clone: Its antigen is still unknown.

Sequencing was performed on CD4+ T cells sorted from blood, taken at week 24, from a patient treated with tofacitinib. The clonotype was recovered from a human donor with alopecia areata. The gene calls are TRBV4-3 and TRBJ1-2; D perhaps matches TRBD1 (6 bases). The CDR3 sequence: CASSQAGQTSNYGYTF. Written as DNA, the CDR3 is TGCGCCAGCAGCCAAGCCGGACAGACTTCCAACTATGGCTACACCTTC.